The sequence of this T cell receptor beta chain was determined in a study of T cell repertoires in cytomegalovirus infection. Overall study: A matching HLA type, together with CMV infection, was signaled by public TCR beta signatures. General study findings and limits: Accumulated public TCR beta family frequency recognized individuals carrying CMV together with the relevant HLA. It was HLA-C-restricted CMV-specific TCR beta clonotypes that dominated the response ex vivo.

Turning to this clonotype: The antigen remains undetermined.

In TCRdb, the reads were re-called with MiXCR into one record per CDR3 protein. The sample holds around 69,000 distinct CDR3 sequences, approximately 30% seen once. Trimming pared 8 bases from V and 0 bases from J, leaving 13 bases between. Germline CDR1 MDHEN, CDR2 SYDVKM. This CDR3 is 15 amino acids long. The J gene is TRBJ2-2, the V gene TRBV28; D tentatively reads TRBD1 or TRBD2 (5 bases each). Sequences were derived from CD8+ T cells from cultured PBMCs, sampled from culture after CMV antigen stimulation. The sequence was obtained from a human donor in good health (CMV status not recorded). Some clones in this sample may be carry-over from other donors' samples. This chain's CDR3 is CASSRAGPNTGELFF. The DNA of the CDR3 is TGTGCCAGCTCCAGGGCGGGCCCGAACACCGGGGAGCTGTTTTTT.